The T cell receptor beta chain under discussion was sequenced for a study of blood T cell repertoires in COVID-19. Study background: The analysed material was cDNA or gDNA that came from T cells, B-cell-depleted T cells, or PBMCs.

Original processing notes: Estimates of nucleated cell counts were drawn from the amplification of reference gene primers. Repertoires were generated with immunoSEQ multiplex PCR, while TCRdb's copy carries only in-frame clones and drops some. V and J calls and clone size are given by that table; D and trimming were obtained from the DNA. Seen here are 150,000 to 200,000 clones, approximately 83% observed once, and the top ten hold 7.5% to 10%. The CDR3 totals 16 residues. The junction had 6 bases not matched to a gene; V was cut back by 5 bases and J by 1 base. Germline V lookup: CDR1 SGHAT, CDR2 FQNNGV.

This rearrangement joins TRBV11-2 to TRBJ2-3, with TRBD2 matching 10 bases. Sequences were obtained from peripheral blood. This clonotype originated in a middle-aged man with active or convalescent COVID-19. As DNA, the CDR3 is TGTGCCAGCAGCCCACGGGGGACTAGCGGCACAGATACGCAGTATTTT. Translation gives CASSPRGTSGTDTQYF.